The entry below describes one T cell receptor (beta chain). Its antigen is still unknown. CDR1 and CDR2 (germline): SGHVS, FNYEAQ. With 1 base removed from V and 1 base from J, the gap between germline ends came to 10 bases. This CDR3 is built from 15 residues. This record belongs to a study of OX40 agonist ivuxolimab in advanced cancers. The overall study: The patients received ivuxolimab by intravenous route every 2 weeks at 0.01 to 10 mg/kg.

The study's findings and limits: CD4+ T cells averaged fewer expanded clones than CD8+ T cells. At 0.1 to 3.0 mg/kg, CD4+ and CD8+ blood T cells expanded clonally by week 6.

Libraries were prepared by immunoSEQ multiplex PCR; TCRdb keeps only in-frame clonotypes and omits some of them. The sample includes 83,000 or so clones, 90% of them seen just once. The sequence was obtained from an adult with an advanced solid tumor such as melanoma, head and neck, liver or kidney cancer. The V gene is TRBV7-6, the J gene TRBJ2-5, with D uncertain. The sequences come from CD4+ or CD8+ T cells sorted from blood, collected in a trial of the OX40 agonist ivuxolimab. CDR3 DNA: TGTGCCAGCAGCTTAGTTATCAGTCGCCAAGAGACCCAGTACTTC. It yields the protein CASSLVISRQETQYF.